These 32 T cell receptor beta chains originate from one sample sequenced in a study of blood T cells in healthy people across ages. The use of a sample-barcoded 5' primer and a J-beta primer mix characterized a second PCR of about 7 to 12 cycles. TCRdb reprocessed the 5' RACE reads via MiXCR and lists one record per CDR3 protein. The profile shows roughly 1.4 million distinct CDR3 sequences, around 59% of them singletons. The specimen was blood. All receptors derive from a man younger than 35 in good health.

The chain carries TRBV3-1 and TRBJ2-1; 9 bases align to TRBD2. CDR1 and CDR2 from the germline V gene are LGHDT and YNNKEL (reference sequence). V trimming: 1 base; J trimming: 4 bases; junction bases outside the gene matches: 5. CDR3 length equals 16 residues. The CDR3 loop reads CASSQGSGGRYNEQFF. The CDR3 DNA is TGTGCCAGCAGCCAAGGCAGCGGGGGGCGGTACAATGAGCAGTTCTTC.

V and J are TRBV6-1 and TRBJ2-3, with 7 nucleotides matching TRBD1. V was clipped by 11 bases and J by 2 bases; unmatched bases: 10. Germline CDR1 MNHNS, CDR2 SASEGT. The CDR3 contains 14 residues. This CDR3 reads CACNARGLTDTQYF. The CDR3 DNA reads TGTGCCTGCAATGCAAGGGGGCTCACAGATACGCAGTATTTT.

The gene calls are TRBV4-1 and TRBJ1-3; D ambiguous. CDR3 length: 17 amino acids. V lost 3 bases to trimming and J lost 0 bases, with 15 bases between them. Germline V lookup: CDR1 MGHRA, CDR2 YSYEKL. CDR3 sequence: CASSQIDMGFSGNTIYF. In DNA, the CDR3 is TGCGCCAGCAGCCAGATCGACATGGGATTCTCTGGAAACACCATATATTTT.

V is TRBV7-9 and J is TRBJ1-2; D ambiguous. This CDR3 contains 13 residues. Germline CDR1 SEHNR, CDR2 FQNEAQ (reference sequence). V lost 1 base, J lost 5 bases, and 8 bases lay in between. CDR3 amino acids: CASSLGGWYGYTF. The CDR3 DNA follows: TGTGCCAGCAGCTTAGGAGGGTGGTATGGCTACACCTTC.

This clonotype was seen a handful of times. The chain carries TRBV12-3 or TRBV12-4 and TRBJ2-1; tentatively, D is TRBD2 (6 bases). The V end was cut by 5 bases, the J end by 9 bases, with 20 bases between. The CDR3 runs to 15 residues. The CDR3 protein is CASSPDYLGRPEQFF. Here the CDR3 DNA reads TGTGCCAGCAGTCCGGACTACCTCGGACGTCCTGAGCAGTTCTTC.

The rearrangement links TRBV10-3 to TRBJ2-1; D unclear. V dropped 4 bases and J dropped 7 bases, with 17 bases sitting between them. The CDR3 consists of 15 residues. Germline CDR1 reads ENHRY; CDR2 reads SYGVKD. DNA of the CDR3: TGTGCCATCAGTGGGCGGACCCAGGAACCTAATGAGCAGTTCTTC. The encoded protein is CAISGRTQEPNEQFF.

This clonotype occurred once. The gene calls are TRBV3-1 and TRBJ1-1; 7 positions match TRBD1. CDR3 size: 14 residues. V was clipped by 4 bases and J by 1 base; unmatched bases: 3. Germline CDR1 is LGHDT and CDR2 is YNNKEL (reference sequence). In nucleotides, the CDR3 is TGTGCCAGCAGCCCGACAGGGTGGAACACTGAAGCTTTCTTT. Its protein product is CASSPTGWNTEAFF.

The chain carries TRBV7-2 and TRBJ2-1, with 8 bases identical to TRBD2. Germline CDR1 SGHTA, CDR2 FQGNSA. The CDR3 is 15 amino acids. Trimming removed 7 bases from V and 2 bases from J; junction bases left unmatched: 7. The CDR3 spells CASNKPGLAYNEQFF. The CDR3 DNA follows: TGTGCCAGCAACAAACCGGGACTAGCCTACAATGAGCAGTTCTTC.

DNA for the CDR3: TGCGCCAGCAGCCCGGCGGGCGCCAACGAGCAGTACTTC. The encoded protein is CASSPAGANEQYF. The genes are TRBV5-1 and TRBJ2-5; weak D call: TRBD2 (5 bases). The J call may not be correct, given that the DNA end is closer to TRBJ2-7. Germline V gene lookup returns CDR1 SGHRS and CDR2 YFSETQ. This CDR3 spans 13 amino acids.

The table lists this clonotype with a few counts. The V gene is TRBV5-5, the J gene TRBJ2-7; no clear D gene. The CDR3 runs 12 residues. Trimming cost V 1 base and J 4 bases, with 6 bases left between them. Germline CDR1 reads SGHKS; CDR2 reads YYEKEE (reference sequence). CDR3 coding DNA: TGTGCCAGCAGCTTGAACAATTACGAGCAGTACTTC. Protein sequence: CASSLNNYEQYF.

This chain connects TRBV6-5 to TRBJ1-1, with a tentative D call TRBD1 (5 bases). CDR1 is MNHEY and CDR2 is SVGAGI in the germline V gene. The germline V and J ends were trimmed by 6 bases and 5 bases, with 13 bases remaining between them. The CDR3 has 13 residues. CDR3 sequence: CASRIGGGTEAFF. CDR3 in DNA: TGTGCCAGCAGAATCGGTGGGGGGACTGAAGCTTTCTTT.

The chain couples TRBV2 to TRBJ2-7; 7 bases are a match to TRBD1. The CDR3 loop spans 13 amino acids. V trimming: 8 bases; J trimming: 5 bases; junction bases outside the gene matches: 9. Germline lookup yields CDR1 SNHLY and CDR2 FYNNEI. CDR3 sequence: CASLTGASNEQYF. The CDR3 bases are TGTGCCAGCCTAACAGGGGCGAGTAACGAGCAGTACTTC.

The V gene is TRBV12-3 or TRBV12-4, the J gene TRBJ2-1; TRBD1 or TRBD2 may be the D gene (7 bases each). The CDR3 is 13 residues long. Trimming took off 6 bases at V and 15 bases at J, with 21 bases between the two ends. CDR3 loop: CASRAQGGRPPFF. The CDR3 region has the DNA TGTGCCAGCAGAGCTCAGGGGGGGCGCCCTCCGTTCTTC.

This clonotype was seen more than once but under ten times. CDR3 DNA: TGCGCCAGCAGCCAAGAACGGTTGTCAAGCTCCTACGAGCAGTACTTC. The encoded protein is CASSQERLSSSYEQYF. V usage is TRBV4-3 and J usage is TRBJ2-7; D uncertain. Germline assignment: CDR1 LGHNA and CDR2 YSLEER. Between the trimmed V and J ends, which lost 0 bases and 0 bases, there was a span of 12 bases. The CDR3 is 16 residues long.

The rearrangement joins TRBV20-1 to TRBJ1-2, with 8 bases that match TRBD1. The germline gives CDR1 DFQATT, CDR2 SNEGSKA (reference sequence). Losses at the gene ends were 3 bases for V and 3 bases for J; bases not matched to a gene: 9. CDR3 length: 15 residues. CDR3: CSARDREYVDYGYTF. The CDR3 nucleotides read TGCAGTGCTAGGGACAGGGAGTACGTCGACTATGGCTACACCTTC.

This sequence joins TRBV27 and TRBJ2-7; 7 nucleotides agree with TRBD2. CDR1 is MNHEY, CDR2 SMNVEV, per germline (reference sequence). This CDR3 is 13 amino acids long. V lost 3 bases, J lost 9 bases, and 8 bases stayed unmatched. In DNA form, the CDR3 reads TGTGCCAGCAGTTTCCCCGACCGGGGGGTGCAGTACTTC. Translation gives CASSFPDRGVQYF.

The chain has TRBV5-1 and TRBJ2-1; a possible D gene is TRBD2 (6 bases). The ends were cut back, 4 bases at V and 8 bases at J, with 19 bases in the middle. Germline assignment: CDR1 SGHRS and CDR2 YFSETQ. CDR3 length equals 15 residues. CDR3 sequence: CASSPRAGEAHEQFF. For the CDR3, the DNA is TGCGCCAGCAGCCCCAGAGCGGGCGAGGCCCATGAGCAGTTCTTC.

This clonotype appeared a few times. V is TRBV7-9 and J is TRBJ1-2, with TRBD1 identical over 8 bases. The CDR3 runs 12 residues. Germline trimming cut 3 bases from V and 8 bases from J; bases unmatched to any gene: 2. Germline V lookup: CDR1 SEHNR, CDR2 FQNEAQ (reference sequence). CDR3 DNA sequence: TGTGCCAGCAGCTTCCAGGGGGCAGGCTACACCTTC. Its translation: CASSFQGAGYTF.

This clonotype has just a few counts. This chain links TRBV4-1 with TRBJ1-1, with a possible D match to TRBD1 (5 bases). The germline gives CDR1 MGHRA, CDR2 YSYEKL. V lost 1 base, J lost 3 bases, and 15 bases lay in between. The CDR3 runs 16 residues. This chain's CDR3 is CASSQVARAIDTEAFF. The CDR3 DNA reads TGCGCCAGCAGCCAAGTTGCCAGGGCGATAGACACTGAAGCTTTCTTT.

CDR3: CASSEATGTDTQYF. Written as DNA, the CDR3 is TGCGCCAGCAGTGAGGCGACAGGCACAGATACGCAGTATTTT. The V gene is TRBV10-1, the J gene TRBJ2-3; D might be TRBD1 (5 bases). CDR3 length: 14 amino acids. V lost 2 bases to trimming and J lost 1 base, with 7 bases between them. CDR1 and CDR2 from the germline V gene are WNHNN and SYGVQD (reference sequence).

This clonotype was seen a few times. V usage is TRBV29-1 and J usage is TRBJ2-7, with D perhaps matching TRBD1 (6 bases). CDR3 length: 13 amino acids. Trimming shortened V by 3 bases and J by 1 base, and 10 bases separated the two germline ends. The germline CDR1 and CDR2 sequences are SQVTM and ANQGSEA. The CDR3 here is CSVEIDRSYEQYF. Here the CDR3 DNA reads TGCAGCGTTGAGATAGACAGGTCCTACGAGCAGTACTTC.

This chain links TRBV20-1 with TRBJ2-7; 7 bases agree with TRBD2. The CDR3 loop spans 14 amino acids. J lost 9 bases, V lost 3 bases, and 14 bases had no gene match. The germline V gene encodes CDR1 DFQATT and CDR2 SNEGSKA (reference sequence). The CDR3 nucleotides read TGCAGTGCTAGGAGTCCTCGGGGGGATCGAGGGCAGTACTTC. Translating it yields CSARSPRGDRGQYF.

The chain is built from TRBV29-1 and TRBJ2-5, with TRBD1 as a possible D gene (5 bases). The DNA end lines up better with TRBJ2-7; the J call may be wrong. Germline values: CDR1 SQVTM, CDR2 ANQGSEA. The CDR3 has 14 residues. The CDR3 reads CSVTTSTVIYEQYF. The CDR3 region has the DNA TGCAGCGTTACAACCTCGACAGTGATCTACGAGCAGTACTTC.

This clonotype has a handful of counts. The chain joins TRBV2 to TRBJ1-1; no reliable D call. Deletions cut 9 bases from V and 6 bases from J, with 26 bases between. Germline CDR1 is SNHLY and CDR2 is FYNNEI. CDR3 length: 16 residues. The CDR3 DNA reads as TGTGCCAGTCGGTGGGAGTTCGAGGCTGGCTCGGCTGAAGCTTTCTTT. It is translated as CASRWEFEAGSAEAFF. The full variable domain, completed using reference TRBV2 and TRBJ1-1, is EPEVTQTPSHQVTQMGQEVILRCVPISNHLYFYWYRQILGQKVEFLVSFYNNEISEKSEIFDDQFSVERPDGSNFTLKIRSTKLEDSAMYFCASRWEFEAGSAEAFFGQGTRLTVV.

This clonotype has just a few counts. CDR3: CASSLRTEMNTEAFF. In nucleotides, the CDR3 is TGCGCCAGCAGCCTCCGGACAGAAATGAACACTGAAGCTTTCTTT. V is TRBV4-1 and J is TRBJ1-1, with D possibly TRBD1 on 6 matching bases. The CDR3 runs 15 residues. V lost 4 bases, J lost 0 bases, and 12 bases lay in between. CDR1 is MGHRA and CDR2 is YSYEKL in the germline V gene.

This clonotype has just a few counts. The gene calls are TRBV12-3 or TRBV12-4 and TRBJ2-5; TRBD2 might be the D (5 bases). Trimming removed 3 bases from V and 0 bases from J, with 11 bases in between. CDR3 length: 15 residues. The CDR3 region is CASSFFPADQETQYF. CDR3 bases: TGTGCCAGCAGTTTCTTTCCAGCGGACCAAGAGACCCAGTACTTC.

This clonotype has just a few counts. The CDR3 region is CASRPRQREDLGQYF. The CDR3 DNA reads TGTGCCAGCAGGCCTAGACAGCGGGAGGACTTAGGGCAGTACTTC. The genes are TRBV27 and TRBJ2-4; 9 bases align to TRBD2. CDR1 and CDR2 (germline): MNHEY, SMNVEV (reference sequence). The CDR3 is made up of 15 amino acids. After removal of 6 bases from V and 13 bases from J, the junction contained 16 bases not matched to a gene.

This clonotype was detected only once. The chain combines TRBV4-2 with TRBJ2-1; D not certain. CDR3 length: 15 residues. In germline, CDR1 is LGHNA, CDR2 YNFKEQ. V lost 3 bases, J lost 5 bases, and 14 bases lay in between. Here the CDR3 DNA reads TGTGCCAGCAGCCAGGTGGCCCTTGGAGACAATGAGCAGTTCTTC. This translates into CASSQVALGDNEQFF.

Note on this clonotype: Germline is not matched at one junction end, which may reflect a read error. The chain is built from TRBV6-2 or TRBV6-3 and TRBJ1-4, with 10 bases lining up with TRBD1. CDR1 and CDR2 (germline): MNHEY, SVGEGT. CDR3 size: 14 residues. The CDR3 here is CASRSGTGEEKLFF. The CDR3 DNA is TGTGCAAGCAGGTCCGGGACAGGGGAGGAAAAACTGTTTTTT.

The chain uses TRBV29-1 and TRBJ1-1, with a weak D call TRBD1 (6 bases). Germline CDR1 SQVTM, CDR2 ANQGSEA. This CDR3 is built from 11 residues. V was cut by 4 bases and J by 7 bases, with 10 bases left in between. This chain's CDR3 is CSVVRGSEAFF. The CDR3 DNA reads TGCAGCGTTGTCAGGGGCAGTGAAGCTTTCTTT.

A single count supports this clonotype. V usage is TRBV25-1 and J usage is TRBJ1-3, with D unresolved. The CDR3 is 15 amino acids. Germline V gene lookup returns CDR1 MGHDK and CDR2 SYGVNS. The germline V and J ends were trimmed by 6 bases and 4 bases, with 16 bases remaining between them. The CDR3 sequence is CASRETVTSGNTIYF. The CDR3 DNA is TGTGCCAGCAGGGAGACGGTAACCTCGGGAAACACCATATATTTT.

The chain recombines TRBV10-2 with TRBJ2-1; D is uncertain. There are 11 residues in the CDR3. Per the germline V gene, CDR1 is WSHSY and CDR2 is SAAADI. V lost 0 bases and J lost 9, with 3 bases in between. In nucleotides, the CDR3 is TGCGCCAGCAGTGAGTCCCCTGAGCAGTTCTTC. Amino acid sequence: CASSESPEQFF.